This TCR beta chain was sequenced in a study of post-analysis software for immune sequencing data. General study findings and limits: Under F measure analysis, samples from one preparation batch co-clustered strongly. Patients showed TRBV5-6, TRBV5-1 and TRBV20-1 among five TRBV segments more frequent than in controls.

Trimming left V 5 bases short and J 8 bases short, with 13 bases between. Germline CDR1 and CDR2: SGHTA and FQGTGA. The length of the CDR3 is 13 residues. The library was made from cDNA and included unique molecular identifiers. Using its own MiXCR run on the PCR reads, TCRdb lists one record per CDR3 protein. Of hundreds of thousands of distinct CDR3 sequences listed, 59% are singletons. For this clonotype: Its antigen is unidentified.

The sample comprised blood. J is TRBJ2-1 and V is TRBV7-3, with D unclear. The origin of this receptor is a girl under 10 years old with multiple sclerosis. The CDR3 DNA is TGTGCCAGCAGCCTATGGGCTGGCGATGAGCAGTTCTTC. Its protein product is CASSLWAGDEQFF.